The 9 T cell receptor beta chains reported below all come from one sample, sequenced in a study of blood T cells in healthy people across ages (dated by TCRdb to between 2014 and 2017). The protocol used for the library was 5' RACE. The reads were generated on an Illumina HiSeq 2500. The second PCR ran for roughly 7 to 12 cycles and used a J-beta primer mix along with a sample-barcoded 5' primer. In-frame beta chains were kept once TCRdb had trimmed the public reads at Q25 with fastp and called clones with MiXCR. Each CDR3 protein gets just one entry, which takes the most common genes and DNA from the rows behind it. The sample profile shows around 820,000 distinct CDR3 sequences; just under 25% of them were found once. The leading ten clones occupy approximately 4% of the sample. The data also belong to a second study, concerning T cells of mothers and their children.

Material: blood. These receptors all come from a boy between 10 and 17 years old in good health.

V is TRBV18 and J is TRBJ2-7; a possible D gene is TRBD2 (6 bases). The germline CDR1 and CDR2 sequences are KGHSH and LQKENI. V lost 0 bases and J lost 4, with 10 bases in between. The CDR3 has 14 residues. The CDR3 sequence: CASSPPEGRYEQYF. CDR3 in DNA: TGTGCCAGCTCACCACCGGAGGGTAGGTACGAGCAGTACTTC.

V is TRBV5-1 and J is TRBJ1-6; D possibly corresponds to TRBD1 (5 bases). Germline loops: CDR1 SGHRS, CDR2 YFSETQ. CDR3 size: 15 residues. V was clipped by 2 bases and J by 9 bases, with 15 bases between them. The CDR3 DNA reads TGCGCCAGCAGCTTAGAACAGGCAGCACTTTCACCCCTCCACTTT. This encodes CASSLEQAALSPLHF.

There are a few counts of this clonotype. J is TRBJ1-1 and V is TRBV7-9; D uncertain. This CDR3 contains 14 residues. Trimming removed 1 base at V and 2 bases at J, with 8 bases between. The germline gives CDR1 SEHNR, CDR2 FQNEAQ (reference sequence). The CDR3: CASSLVSRNTEAFF. DNA of the CDR3: TGTGCCAGCAGCTTAGTCAGCCGAAACACTGAAGCTTTCTTT. Full variable domain (rest looked up from reference TRBV7-9 and TRBJ1-1): DTGVSQNPRHKITKRGQNVTFRCDPISEHNRLYWYRQTLGQGPEFLTYFQNEAQLEKSRLLSDRFSAERPKGSFSTLEIQRTEQGDSAMYLCASSLVSRNTEAFFGQGTRLTVV.

A word on this clonotype: A junction boundary mismatches the germline segment, possibly from a read error. The rearrangement uses TRBV4-3 and TRBJ1-2; the match to TRBD1 covers 7 bases. The germline V gene has CDR1 LGHNA and CDR2 YSLEER. The CDR3 sequence is 14 residues long. CDR3 sequence (DNA): TGCGCCAACAGCCAAGAGACAGGGTACTATGACTACACCTTC. Protein sequence: CANSQETGYYDYTF.

The V and J genes are TRBV2 and TRBJ2-7; no clear D gene. This CDR3 has 12 amino acids. Germline V gene sequence: CDR1 SNHLY, CDR2 FYNNEI. Trimming left V 3 bases short and J 2 bases short, with 5 bases between. This chain's CDR3 is CASSESPYEQYF. The CDR3 bases are TGTGCCAGCAGTGAGAGTCCCTACGAGCAGTACTTC.

Only a few counts were recorded for this clonotype. The chain has TRBV9 and TRBJ2-7; no reliable D call. The germline V gene encodes CDR1 SGDLS and CDR2 YYNGEE. V was cut by 2 bases and J by 7 bases, with 4 bases left in between. CDR3 length: 10 residues. CDR3 nucleotides: TGTGCCAGCAGCGTCTTTGAGCAGTACTTC. Translation gives CASSVFEQYF.

The chain couples TRBV28 to TRBJ2-1, with 12 bases aligning to TRBD2. CDR1 is MDHEN, CDR2 SYDVKM, per germline. The CDR3 sequence is 17 residues long. Losses at the gene ends were 2 bases for V and 8 bases for J; bases not matched to a gene: 10. Here the CDR3 DNA reads TGTGCCAGCAGTTTAATGACCGGGACTAGCGGGTTTTATGAGCAGTTCTTC. Translating gives CASSLMTGTSGFYEQFF.

The chain employs TRBV6-5 and TRBJ1-6; TRBD1 matches at 9 bases. Germline V CDR1 and CDR2: MNHEY, SVGAGI. The J segment lost 9 bases and the V segment lost 6 bases, leaving 6 bases of the junction unmatched. The CDR3 has 14 residues. The CDR3 protein is CASRPRDRVSPLHF. For the CDR3, the DNA is TGTGCCAGCAGACCGCGGGACAGGGTTTCACCCCTCCACTTT.

This clonotype was observed once. The genes are TRBV3-1 and TRBJ1-1; D is ambiguous. The CDR3 runs to 11 residues. V was cut by 0 bases and J by 9 bases, with 5 bases left in between. Germline assignment: CDR1 LGHDT and CDR2 YNNKEL (reference sequence). The CDR3 is CASSQDKQAFF. For the CDR3, the DNA is TGTGCCAGCAGCCAAGATAAGCAAGCTTTCTTT.